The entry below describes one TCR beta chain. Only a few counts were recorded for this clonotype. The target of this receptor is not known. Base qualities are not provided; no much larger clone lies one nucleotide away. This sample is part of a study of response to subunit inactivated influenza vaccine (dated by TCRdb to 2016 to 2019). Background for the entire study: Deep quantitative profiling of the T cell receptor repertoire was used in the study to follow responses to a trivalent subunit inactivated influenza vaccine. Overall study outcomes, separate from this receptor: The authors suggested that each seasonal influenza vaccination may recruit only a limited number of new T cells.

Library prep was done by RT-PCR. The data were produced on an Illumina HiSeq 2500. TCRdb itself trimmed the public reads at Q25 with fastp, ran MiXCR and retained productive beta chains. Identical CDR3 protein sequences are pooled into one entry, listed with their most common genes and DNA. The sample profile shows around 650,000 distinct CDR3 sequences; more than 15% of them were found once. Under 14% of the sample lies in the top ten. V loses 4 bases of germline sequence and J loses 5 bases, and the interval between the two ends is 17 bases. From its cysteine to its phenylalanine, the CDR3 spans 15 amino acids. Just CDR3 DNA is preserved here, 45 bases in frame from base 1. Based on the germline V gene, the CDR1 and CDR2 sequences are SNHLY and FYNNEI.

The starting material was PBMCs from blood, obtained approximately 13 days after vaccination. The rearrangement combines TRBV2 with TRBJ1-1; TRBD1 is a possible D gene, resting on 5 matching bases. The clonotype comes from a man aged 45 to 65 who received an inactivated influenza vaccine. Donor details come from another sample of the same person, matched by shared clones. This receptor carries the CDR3 CASSVLGLGMTEAFF. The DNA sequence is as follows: TGTGCCAGCAGTGTCTTGGGGCTCGGTATGACTGAAGCTTTCTTT.